Listed here is a single TCR beta chain. The data were taken from a study of blood T cell repertoires in COVID-19. The CDR3 length is 15 residues. The V gene's germline CDR1 is MDHEN and CDR2 SYDVKM. The ends lost 4 bases at V and 1 base at J; junction bases unmatched: 5. Sequenced by immunoSEQ multiplex PCR; TCRdb stores in-frame clones only, minus some. This sample has 55,000 to 75,000 clones, with about 87% found just once. The TCR was taken from a human donor with active COVID-19. The donor label of this sample is uncertain. The V and J genes are TRBV28 and TRBJ2-5; 8 positions match TRBD2. The sample was peripheral blood. CDR3 region: CASSSAGAVQETQYF. CDR3 in DNA: TGTGCCAGCAGTTCAGCGGGGGCCGTCCAAGAGACCCAGTACTTC.